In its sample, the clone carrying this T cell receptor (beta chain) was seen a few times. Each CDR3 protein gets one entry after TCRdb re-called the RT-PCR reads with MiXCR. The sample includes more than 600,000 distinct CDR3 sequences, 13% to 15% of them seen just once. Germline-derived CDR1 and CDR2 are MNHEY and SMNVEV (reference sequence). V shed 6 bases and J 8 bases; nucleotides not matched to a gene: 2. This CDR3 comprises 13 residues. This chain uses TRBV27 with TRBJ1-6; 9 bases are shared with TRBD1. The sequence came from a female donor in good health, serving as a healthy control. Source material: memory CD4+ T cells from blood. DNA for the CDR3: TGTGCCAGCAGGGGACAGGGATATTCACCCCTCCACTTT. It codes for CASRGQGYSPLHF.